This T cell receptor (beta chain) was found in a study of T cells after yellow fever vaccination. Whole-study results and caveats: Reappearing after the booster were most of the clones from primary vaccination (less than 97% CD4, roughly 86% CD8).

This clonotype has more than one count but fewer than ten. Its antigen is unidentified. V lost 6 bases and J 8 bases, leaving 8 bases between the germline ends. This CDR3 is 11 amino acids long. Template switching with 5'RACE generated the TCR cDNA and added a universal primer site and UMIs. TCRdb analysed the 5' RACE reads with MiXCR anew, one entry per CDR3 protein. Seen here are approximately 510,000 distinct CDR3 sequences, 21% observed once, and the top ten hold around 16%. The receptor's source is a man younger than 35 who received the YFV17D yellow fever vaccine. Material: PBMCs, obtained 21 days after the first yellow fever vaccination. The rearrangement links TRBV12-3 or TRBV12-4 to TRBJ2-1; D is unresolved. CDR3 nucleotides: TGTGCCAGCAGATTTAGGCATGAGCAGTTCTTC. Residues: CASRFRHEQFF.